This TCR beta chain appears in the sequencing data of a study of OX40 agonist ivuxolimab in advanced cancers. Whole-study context: Patients' therapy was ivuxolimab, an antibody that acts as an agonist of OX40 (CD134). Enrollees could have had prior anti-PD-1, anti-PD-L1 or anti-CTLA-4 therapy, which about 40% had received. The study's findings and limits: Low normalized T-cell clonal expansion was also seen in some nonresponders.

A word on this clone: Its cognate antigen is unknown.

Data came from immunoSEQ multiplex PCR; TCRdb stores just in-frame clones and leaves some out. The sample consists of around 10,000 clones, around 78% of them appearing once. CDR1 is MNHEY, CDR2 SMNVEV, per germline (reference sequence). This CDR3 has 16 amino acids. V trimming: 4 bases; J trimming: 0 bases; junction bases outside the gene matches: 3. The clonotype originates from an adult with an advanced solid tumor such as melanoma, head and neck, liver or kidney cancer. Sequencing used CD4+ or CD8+ T cells sorted from blood, obtained in a trial of the OX40 agonist ivuxolimab. The chain joins TRBV27 to TRBJ2-6; TRBD1 matches at 7 bases. CDR3 sequence reads: CASSSRGFSGANVLTF. The CDR3 coding sequence is TGTGCCAGCAGTTCCAGGGGGTTCTCTGGGGCCAACGTCCTGACTTTC.